This T cell receptor beta chain comes out of a study of shared clonotypes between healthy human individuals. Overall study findings and caveats: Non-shared clonotypes were found to have lower generation probabilities than the clonotypes that were shared by all four of the sorted-subset donors. Across subsets, estimated richness was generally greater for naive than for memory populations.

This clone appeared a single time. Its antigen is unidentified. Libraries were prepared by immunoSEQ multiplex PCR; TCRdb keeps only in-frame clonotypes and omits some of them. The repertoire consists of roughly 1,500,000 clones, with 95% to 99% occurring once and the leading ten covering roughly 0.45%. The CDR3 contains 16 residues. Looked up from germline, CDR1 is SGDLS and CDR2 is YYNGEE. The V and J ends lost 1 base and 0 bases respectively, with 10 bases between them. This receptor was identified in a man aged 25 to 45 in good health. V usage is TRBV9 and J usage is TRBJ2-2; TRBD2 is a possible D gene (6 bases). Specimen: naive CD4+ T cells sorted from blood. Subset given: CD45RA+ positively selected. CDR3 loop: CASSVTEGSNTGELFF. CDR3 coding DNA: TGTGCCAGCAGCGTAACGGAGGGATCGAACACCGGGGAGCTGTTTTTT.